Below, one T cell receptor beta chain is given with its context. This sample was taken from a study of blood T cell repertoires in COVID-19. The assay was immunoSEQ multiplex PCR, and TCRdb's table has in-frame clones only and misses some. The sample lists fewer than 130,000 clones, 88% occurring once. Germline V CDR1 and CDR2: SGHRS, YFSETQ. Trimming took 0 bases from V and 4 from J, leaving 15 bases between them. There are 16 residues in the CDR3. The source material was peripheral blood. This TCR derives from a woman aged 45-65 years with acute or convalescent COVID-19. The V and J genes are TRBV5-1 and TRBJ2-3, with D maybe TRBD2 (5 bases). The CDR3 nucleotides are TGCGCCAGCAGCTTGGGGACTCTCGGGTGGCCAGATACGCAGTATTTT. It yields the protein CASSLGTLGWPDTQYF.